Below are 29 T cell receptor beta chains sequenced from a single sample in a study of shared clonotypes between healthy human individuals. Naive CD8 cells comprised CD45RO-negative, CCR7-positively selected cells, excluding terminally differentiated effector memory CD45RA+ cells. The data were produced by immunoSEQ multiplex PCR, yet TCRdb's version contains in-frame clones alone and is incomplete. The sample contains about 2,200,000 clones, about 93% of which appear only once. Sequencing was performed on naive CD8+ T cells from PBMCs. These receptors were collected from a man aged 18 to 29 in good health. Some clones in this sample may be carry-over from other donors' samples.

V is TRBV10-3 and J is TRBJ1-3; no reliable D call. Germline CDR1 is ENHRY and CDR2 is SYGVKD. The ends were cut back, 1 base at V and 0 bases at J, with 13 bases in the middle. This CDR3 region has 17 residues. CDR3 nucleotide sequence: TGTGCCATCAGTGAGTTGGAATTTCTTAACTCTGGAAACACCATATATTTT. Amino acid sequence: CAISELEFLNSGNTIYF.

The CDR3 reads CASSQNRGRDYGYTF. The CDR3 DNA reads as TGTGCCAGCAGTCAAAACAGGGGGCGCGACTATGGCTACACCTTC. The chain employs TRBV6-5 and TRBJ1-2; 9 nucleotides align to TRBD1. CDR1 MNHEY and CDR2 SVGAGI come from the germline V gene. Losses at the gene ends were 5 bases for V and 3 bases for J; bases not matched to a gene: 7. This CDR3 contains 15 residues.

CDR3 amino acids: CASSWGGGYNEQFF. CDR3 DNA sequence: TGTGCCAGCAGCTGGGGAGGAGGCTACAATGAGCAGTTCTTC. The genes are TRBV5-4 and TRBJ2-1; possible D gene TRBD2, 6 bases. Looked up from germline, CDR1 is SGHNT and CDR2 is YYREEE (reference sequence). Trimming stripped 3 bases from V and 3 bases from J, with 10 bases between. This CDR3 comprises 14 residues.

V is TRBV9 and J is TRBJ2-2, with TRBD2 as a possible D gene (6 bases). Per germline, CDR1 SGDLS and CDR2 YYNGEE. The length of the CDR3 is 15 residues. Trimming took 4 bases from V and 5 from J, leaving 15 bases between them. The CDR3 is CASSPSGGRTGELFF. The DNA of the CDR3 is TGTGCCAGCAGCCCGTCCGGGGGTCGTACCGGGGAGCTGTTTTTT.

The rearrangement uses TRBV4-3 and TRBJ1-2, with 10 positions matching TRBD1. CDR1 is LGHNA and CDR2 is YSLEER in the germline V gene. The CDR3 length is 17 residues. Losses at the gene ends were 2 bases for V and 5 bases for J; bases not matched to a gene: 11. CDR3: CASSQRTGGTGEYGYTF. In DNA, the CDR3 is TGCGCCAGCAGCCAACGGACGGGAGGGACAGGGGAATATGGCTACACCTTC.

V is TRBV19 and J is TRBJ2-6, with D uncertain. The CDR3 totals 15 residues. Germline V gives CDR1 LNHDA, CDR2 SQIVND (reference sequence). The V end lost 2 bases, the J end lost 2 bases, and 7 bases lay between the germline ends. CDR3 coding DNA: TGTGCCAGTAGTATAACTGGCGCTGGGGCCAACGTCCTGACTTTC. It codes for CASSITGAGANVLTF.

This chain links TRBV5-4 with TRBJ2-3; no clear D. Germline V lookup: CDR1 SGHNT, CDR2 YYREEE (reference sequence). This CDR3 contains 14 residues. With 3 bases removed from V and 4 bases from J, the gap between germline ends came to 12 bases. The CDR3 protein is CASSWGDGADTQYF. As DNA, the CDR3 is TGTGCCAGCAGCTGGGGTGATGGGGCAGATACGCAGTATTTT.

The rearrangement links TRBV7-8 to TRBJ2-2; D unclear. Germline CDR1 SGHVS, CDR2 FQNEAQ. Trimming cost V 3 bases and J 6 bases, with 14 bases left between them. The length of the CDR3 is 15 residues. The CDR3 bases are TGTGCCAGCAGCTTTAAGATCGGCGCTGCCGGGGAGCTGTTTTTT. Translating it yields CASSFKIGAAGELFF.

The V and J genes are TRBV27 and TRBJ2-7, with D possibly matching TRBD1 (6 bases). V was shortened by 5 bases and J by 0 bases, with 11 bases between the two germline ends. The CDR3 has 14 amino acids. The germline V gene has CDR1 MNHEY and CDR2 SMNVEV (reference sequence). The CDR3 nucleotides are TGTGCCAGCAGTCGATTGGACAGCTCCTACGAGCAGTACTTC. This translates into CASSRLDSSYEQYF.

V gene TRBV27 combines with J gene TRBJ2-5; the match to TRBD2 covers 8 bases. V dropped 1 base and J dropped 1; count of bases not matched to a gene: 5. The CDR3 extends over 16 amino acids. Germline V CDR1 and CDR2: MNHEY, SMNVEV (reference sequence). CDR3 in amino acids: CASSLFREGLQETQYF. In nucleotides, the CDR3 is TGTGCCAGCAGTTTATTCCGGGAGGGCCTCCAAGAGACCCAGTACTTC.

This sequence joins TRBV28 and TRBJ2-7; 9 bases match TRBD2. This CDR3 has 13 residues. The germline V gene encodes CDR1 MDHEN and CDR2 SYDVKM. V dropped 8 bases and J dropped 1; count of bases not matched to a gene: 3. In DNA, the CDR3 is TGTGCCAGCGTCCTAGCGGGATCCTACGAGCAGTACTTC. This encodes CASVLAGSYEQYF.

The rearrangement uses TRBV27 and TRBJ2-7; a weak D match, TRBD2 (7 bases). The CDR3 has 15 residues. V lost 4 bases, J lost 1 base, and 14 bases lay in between. Germline loops: CDR1 MNHEY, CDR2 SMNVEV (reference sequence). The CDR3: CASSWEGEGSYEQYF. Written as DNA, the CDR3 is TGTGCCAGCAGTTGGGAGGGGGAGGGGTCCTACGAGCAGTACTTC.

Of note for this clone: Other DNA sequences in this specimen translate into the identical CDR3. The chain is built from TRBV27 and TRBJ1-4; 7 bases align to TRBD1. Germline CDR1 and CDR2: MNHEY and SMNVEV (reference sequence). The CDR3 contains 15 residues. Germline trimming cut 5 bases from V and 0 bases from J; bases unmatched to any gene: 3. CDR3 in amino acids: CASSTGTATNEKLFF. In DNA, the CDR3 is TGTGCCAGCAGTACTGGGACAGCAACTAATGAAAAACTGTTTTTT.

V gene TRBV7-8 combines with J gene TRBJ2-5; D perhaps matches TRBD2 (5 bases). The CDR3 length is 12 residues. The V end was cut by 5 bases, the J end by 5 bases, with 9 bases between. Germline V gives CDR1 SGHVS, CDR2 FQNEAQ. The DNA of the CDR3 is TGTGCCAGCAGCCCCGGGGAGGAGACCCAGTACTTC. Protein: CASSPGEETQYF. Complete variable domain (other parts from reference TRBV7-8 and TRBJ2-5): GAGVSQSPRYKVAKRGQDVALRCDPISGHVSLFWYQQALGQGPEFLTYFQNEAQLDKSGLPSDRFFAERPEGSVSTLKIQRTQQEDSAVYLCASSPGEETQYFGPGTRLLVL.

The chain recombines TRBV19 with TRBJ2-7, with D possibly matching TRBD2 (5 bases). This CDR3 spans 15 amino acids. Germline CDR1 reads LNHDA; CDR2 reads SQIVND (reference sequence). V lost 3 bases and J 2 bases, leaving 14 bases between the germline ends. CDR3 DNA: TGTGCCAGTAGTATGAGGGCCGGATATACCTACGAGCAGTACTTC. Residues: CASSMRAGYTYEQYF.

The rearrangement links TRBV4-1 to TRBJ2-7; the D is unclear. The germline V and J ends were trimmed by 7 bases and 2 bases, with 18 bases remaining between them. The CDR3 is 15 residues long. CDR1 and CDR2 from the germline V gene are MGHRA and YSYEKL. CDR3 coding DNA: TGCGCCAGCACCCAGAAAGACACGGCCCCCTACGAGCAGTACTTC. It codes for CASTQKDTAPYEQYF.

The chain couples TRBV7-2 to TRBJ2-7; either TRBD1 or TRBD2 may supply D (6 bases each). V was trimmed by 1 base and J by 3 bases, leaving 10 bases between them. CDR1 is SGHTA and CDR2 is FQGNSA in the germline V gene. CDR3 size: 14 residues. The CDR3 region is CASSLVEGDYEQYF. In DNA form, the CDR3 reads TGTGCCAGCAGCTTAGTGGAGGGGGACTACGAGCAGTACTTC.

The chain combines TRBV9 with TRBJ2-1; 14 bases align to TRBD2. CDR1 and CDR2 from the germline V gene are SGDLS and YYNGEE. This CDR3 contains 17 residues. The V segment lost 4 bases and the J segment 6 bases; nucleotides outside the gene matches: 9. CDR3 sequence reads: CASSLPRGTSGGNEQFF. DNA of the CDR3: TGTGCCAGCAGCCTCCCGAGGGGGACTAGCGGGGGCAATGAGCAGTTCTTC.

The rearrangement joins TRBV27 to TRBJ2-1; possibly TRBD2 for D (5 bases). The germline V gene encodes CDR1 MNHEY and CDR2 SMNVEV (reference sequence). CDR3 length: 11 residues. Between the trimmed V and J ends, which lost 8 bases and 12 bases, there was a span of 14 bases. The CDR3: CASGTGIGQFF. The DNA of the CDR3 is TGTGCCAGCGGAACCGGGATCGGGCAGTTCTTC.

V is TRBV15 and J is TRBJ1-4, with D perhaps matching TRBD1 (6 bases). V lost 3 bases and J 7 bases, leaving 15 bases between the germline ends. CDR3 length: 15 residues. Germline V lookup: CDR1 LNHNV, CDR2 YYDKDF (reference sequence). CDR3 nucleotides: TGTGCCACCAGCAGGGCCAGGGGCACCTCTGAAAAACTGTTTTTT. Residues: CATSRARGTSEKLFF. The full variable domain, its missing parts supplied by reference TRBV15 and TRBJ1-4, is DAMVIQNPRYQVTQFGKPVTLSCSQTLNHNVMYWYQQKSSQAPKLLFHYYDKDFNNEADTPDNFQSRRPNTSFCFLDIRSPGLGDTAMYLCATSRARGTSEKLFFGSGTQLSVL.

The J gene is TRBJ2-7, the V gene TRBV28; TRBD1 matches 10 bases. Germline V gives CDR1 MDHEN, CDR2 SYDVKM. V lost 5 bases, J lost 3 bases, and 7 bases stayed unmatched. The CDR3 covers 15 residues. The CDR3: CASSKDRGPYYEQYF. DNA for the CDR3: TGTGCCAGCAGTAAAGACAGGGGGCCTTACTACGAGCAGTACTTC.

The rearrangement links TRBV29-1 to TRBJ2-1; TRBD2 matches at 11 bases. CDR3 length: 13 amino acids. Germline loops: CDR1 SQVTM, CDR2 ANQGSEA. The ends lost 4 bases at V and 4 bases at J; junction bases unmatched: 0. For the CDR3, the DNA is TGCAGCGTTGCTAGCGGGGGGTACAATGAGCAGTTCTTC. This translates into CSVASGGYNEQFF.

This clone is a singleton in its sample. V and J are TRBV2 and TRBJ2-7, with D perhaps matching TRBD1 or TRBD2 (6 bases each). The germline V gene encodes CDR1 SNHLY and CDR2 FYNNEI. This CDR3 region has 13 residues. V shed 8 bases and J shed 2 bases, with 13 bases lying between them. The CDR3 bases are TGTGCCAGCGAGGGGGGCCAGGCCTACGAGCAGTACTTC. Encoded protein: CASEGGQAYEQYF.

The chain uses TRBV6-6 and TRBJ2-2, with 13 bases lining up with TRBD2. Trimming cost V 8 bases and J 3 bases; bases outside gene matches: 6. This CDR3 comprises 16 residues. The germline V gene encodes CDR1 MNHNY and CDR2 SVGAGI (reference sequence). CDR3 DNA: TGTGCCAGCGGATGGGGGACTAGCGGGGACACCGGGGAGCTGTTTTTT. As protein: CASGWGTSGDTGELFF.

The chain carries TRBV29-1 and TRBJ2-7, with 7 bases matching TRBD2. CDR3 length: 14 amino acids. The ends lost 5 bases at V and 0 bases at J; junction bases unmatched: 7. Germline V CDR1 and CDR2: SQVTM, ANQGSEA. The CDR3: CSVWGGLPSYEQYF. The CDR3 coding sequence is TGCAGCGTTTGGGGGGGACTACCCTCCTACGAGCAGTACTTC.

About this clone: Just one base apart from a much larger clone, this may be a read error. The chain is built from TRBV5-5 and TRBJ2-7; D unresolved. Trimming took off 4 bases at V and 0 bases at J, with 5 bases between the two ends. The CDR3 is 12 residues long. Germline V CDR1 and CDR2: SGHKS, YYEKEE (reference sequence). CDR3 coding DNA: TGTGCCAGCAGCCCCACCTCCTACGAGCAGTACTTC. This translates into CASSPTSYEQYF.

DNA of the CDR3: TGTGCCAGTGTCATGGGGATTAAACTGTTTTTT. Its protein product is CASVMGIKLFF. This chain connects TRBV19 to TRBJ1-4; no firm D call. In germline, CDR1 is LNHDA, CDR2 SQIVND (reference sequence). Between the trimmed V and J ends, which lost 8 bases and 11 bases, there was a span of 12 bases. The CDR3 extends over 11 amino acids.

The chain has TRBV9 and TRBJ2-5, with 8 bases aligning to TRBD1. J was trimmed by 5 bases and V by 3 bases; bases with no gene match: 6. CDR3 length: 14 residues. Germline V gives CDR1 SGDLS, CDR2 YYNGEE. The CDR3 DNA reads TGTGCCAGCAGCGGACAGGGGCCCGGGGAGACCCAGTACTTC. It encodes CASSGQGPGETQYF.

The V and J genes are TRBV27 and TRBJ2-7, with D possibly being TRBD2 (7 bases). CDR3 length: 14 residues. Germline CDR1 and CDR2: MNHEY and SMNVEV (reference sequence). V lost 7 bases, J lost 1 base, and 14 bases lay in between. The CDR3 reads CASTPGGRSYEQYF. DNA for the CDR3: TGTGCCAGCACCCCCGGGGGGCGTTCCTACGAGCAGTACTTC.